This TCR beta chain is from a study of control samples from healthy donors and cancer patients. Some clones are missing from TCRdb's copy, which holds only in-frame ones; the method was immunoSEQ multiplex PCR. This sample carries around 67,000 clones, roughly nine tenths of them seen once, and the ten largest clones take roughly 6%. Germline V gene sequence: CDR1 MNHNY, CDR2 SVGAGI (reference sequence). This CDR3 has 13 amino acids. Trimming pared 4 bases from V and 1 base from J, leaving 7 bases between. The receptor was derived from a man aged 60 to 69 with colorectal cancer. The sequenced sample was PBMCs. The chain recombines TRBV6-6 with TRBJ1-1; no clear D. Here the CDR3 DNA reads TGTGCCAGCAGTTCTCTCAGGAACACTGAAGCTTTCTTT. Amino acids: CASSSLRNTEAFF.